This TCR beta chain was captured in a study of shared clonotypes between healthy human individuals. Study results and limitations: Generation probability values for non-shared clonotypes were lower than those for clonotypes shared by all four donors. The study generally estimated greater richness for naive than memory subsets.

This CDR3 has 12 residues. Trimming shortened V by 6 bases and J by 11 bases, and 14 bases separated the two germline ends. In germline, CDR1 is MNHEY, CDR2 SMNVEV (reference sequence). Study donors comprised healthy, HIV-negative adults devoid of recent acute infection or vaccination. CD4+ cells underwent separation, giving CD45RA+ naive and CD45RA-negative memory subsets. Concerning this clone: Its antigen is still unknown.

The repertoire was sequenced with immunoSEQ multiplex PCR; TCRdb's copy has only in-frame clones and lacks some. The sample contains 190,000 or so clones, about 66% of which appear only once. The TCR sequence derives from a man aged 25 to 40 in good health. The V call is TRBV27, the J call TRBJ2-4, with D perhaps matching TRBD2 (7 bases). The sequencing sample was made of memory CD4+ T cells sorted from blood. The subset: CD45RA-negative fraction. CDR3: CASSLRGGLQYF. Written as DNA, the CDR3 is TGTGCCAGCAGCTTAAGGGGGGGCCTTCAGTACTTC.